Here is one T cell receptor beta chain with its context. The record originates from a study of shared clonotypes between healthy human individuals. Partitioning of CD4+ cells yielded a CD45RA+ naive subset and a CD45RA-negative memory subset. V gave up 7 bases and J gave up 4 bases, with 10 bases separating them. CDR1 DFQATT and CDR2 SNEGSKA come from the germline V gene (reference sequence). This CDR3 contains 11 residues. Per sorted-subset replicate PCR, input was roughly 200 ng DNA, representing tens of thousands of T cell genomes. Clones were sequenced by immunoSEQ multiplex PCR, and TCRdb holds only the in-frame ones, with some missing. The profile shows 300,000 to 400,000 clones, 73% of them singletons.

The specimen was memory CD4+ T cells sorted from blood. The subset: CD45RA-negative fraction. This clonotype originated in a young man in good health. The genes are TRBV20-1 and TRBJ2-5; D is uncertain. CDR3 nucleotides: TGCAGTGGGAGAATAGGAGAGACCCAGTACTTC. This sequence encodes CSGRIGETQYF.